This T cell receptor (beta chain) was sequenced in a study of cytomegalovirus exposure and HLA in healthy donors. PCR was performed using 60 Vbeta and 13 Jbeta primers. This table comes from immunoSEQ multiplex PCR, and its TCRdb copy is limited to in-frame clones, with some not included. The sample comprises about 120,000 clones, under 90% of which are singletons, and 2% to 2.5% rests with the top ten. Germline V gives CDR1 MNHEY, CDR2 SMNVEV (reference sequence). The CDR3 runs 15 residues. With 5 bases clipped from V and 7 bases from J, the junction kept 13 bases outside the gene matches. Study-wide results and caveats: Within a later analysis, the majority of CMV-associated TCR beta chains appeared HLA-restricted.

The study sampled nominally healthy donors, though unrecorded immune exposures were likely. Points on this clone: Its target is unknown.

The chain uses TRBV27 and TRBJ1-2, with 7 bases lining up with TRBD1. This receptor was identified in a woman aged 40 to 55 in good health and CMV-seronegative. Sequenced material: PBMCs. In DNA form, the CDR3 reads TGTGCCAGCAGTCCCCCGGTGGACAGGCCAGGTGGCTACACCTTC. Encoded protein: CASSPPVDRPGGYTF.